This T cell receptor beta chain stems from a study of cytomegalovirus exposure and HLA in healthy donors. In this sample, this clone turned up a few times. Antigen unknown. Both 60 Vbeta primers and 13 Jbeta primers went into the PCR. Using immunoSEQ multiplex PCR, the repertoire was profiled, and TCRdb retains in-frame clones only, with some absent. The data hold just over 150,000 clones, with roughly 80% observed a single time. Study-wide findings and caveats: As a later analysis showed, a missense DCLRE1C variant was linked to trimming of TCR beta V- and J-genes. Published work reported that the classifier diagnosed cytomegalovirus status with high specificity and sensitivity. An assumption of roughly uniform sequencing depth across donors underlay the presence/absence analyses. It was reported that TCR beta sequences correctly inferred the HLA-A and HLA-B alleles for most subjects.

V shed 0 bases and J shed 6 bases, with 12 bases lying between them. CDR1 and CDR2 (germline): SGHAT, FQNNGV. The CDR3 contains 14 residues. The origin of this receptor is a female donor in good health and CMV-seronegative. The chain joins TRBV11-2 to TRBJ2-7, with no clear D. Sequences were obtained from PBMCs. The CDR3 DNA reads TGTGCCAGCAGCTTAGATGTACAGTCCAGCGAGCAGTACTTC. This sequence encodes CASSLDVQSSEQYF.